These T cell receptor beta chains were read from a single sample in a study of PD-L1 blockade in urothelial cancer. Data came from immunoSEQ multiplex PCR; TCRdb stores just in-frame clones and leaves some out. The sample shows about 19,000 clones, about 80% of them seen only once. This specimen consisted of PBMCs, obtained around atezolizumab (anti-PD-L1) treatment. Receptor source: a man aged 50-59 years with urothelial cancer. CDR3s include the opening cysteine and the closing phenylalanine or tryptophan. A D gene is named only where the DNA matches it firmly. The size field is filled for only some rows; it gives once, few, many or a size class.

J gene: TRBJ1-2; D gene: -; V gene: TRBV7-6; clone size: -; CDR3 protein: CASSLDQNYGYTF; CDR3 DNA: TGTGCCAGCAGCTTAGACCAGAACTATGGCTACACCTTC
J gene: TRBJ2-3; D gene: -; V gene: TRBV28; clone size: -; CDR3 protein: CASSRSGNTDTQYF; CDR3 DNA: TGTGCCAGCAGTCGTAGCGGAAACACAGATACGCAGTATTTT
J gene: TRBJ1-1; D gene: TRBD1; V gene: TRBV18; clone size: -; CDR3 protein: CASSPQTGENTEAFF; CDR3 DNA: TGTGCCAGCTCACCACAGACAGGGGAGAACACTGAAGCTTTCTTT
J gene: TRBJ1-1; D gene: -; V gene: TRBV18; clone size: -; CDR3 protein: CASSSAARNTEAFF; CDR3 DNA: TGTGCCAGCTCATCCGCAGCGAGGAACACTGAAGCTTTCTTT
J gene: TRBJ1-2; D gene: TRBD1; V gene: TRBV6-5; clone size: medium-sized; CDR3 protein: CASSYSGTGWFGYTF; CDR3 DNA: TGTGCCAGCAGTTACTCCGGGACAGGGTGGTTTGGCTACACCTTC
J gene: TRBJ2-1; D gene: TRBD2; V gene: TRBV5-6; clone size: -; CDR3 protein: CASSPGASGGNEQFF; CDR3 DNA: TGTGCCAGCAGCCCAGGGGCTAGCGGGGGTAATGAGCAGTTCTTC
J gene: TRBJ2-6; D gene: -; V gene: TRBV6-1; clone size: -; CDR3 protein: CASIKEGGGANVLTF; CDR3 DNA: TGTGCCAGCATCAAGGAAGGGGGTGGGGCCAACGTCCTGACTTTC
J gene: TRBJ2-2; D gene: -; V gene: TRBV10-1; clone size: -; CDR3 protein: CASSVYRTGELFF; CDR3 DNA: TGCGCCAGCAGTGTATACAGGACCGGGGAGCTGTTTTTT
J gene: TRBJ2-1; D gene: TRBD2; V gene: TRBV5-1; clone size: -; CDR3 protein: CASRTSGYNEQFF; CDR3 DNA: TGCGCCAGTCGGACTAGCGGTTACAATGAGCAGTTCTTC
J gene: TRBJ2-3; D gene: TRBD2; V gene: TRBV2; clone size: -; CDR3 protein: CASSQGTSDFTDTQYF; CDR3 DNA: TGTGCCAGCAGCCAGGGGACTAGCGATTTTACAGATACGCAGTATTTT
J gene: TRBJ2-3; D gene: TRBD2; V gene: TRBV4-2; clone size: once; CDR3 protein: CASSQGVAGGTDTQYF; CDR3 DNA: TGTGCCAGCAGCCAAGGGGTAGCGGGGGGCACAGATACGCAGTATTTT
J gene: TRBJ1-1; D gene: TRBD1; V gene: TRBV30; clone size: -; CDR3 protein: CARGTGGLGTEAFF; CDR3 DNA: TGTGCCCGGGGGACAGGGGGCTTAGGTACTGAAGCTTTCTTT
J gene: TRBJ1-1; D gene: TRBD1; V gene: TRBV6-6; clone size: -; CDR3 protein: CASRLQGADTEAFF; CDR3 DNA: TGTGCCAGCAGATTACAGGGGGCGGACACTGAAGCTTTCTTT
J gene: TRBJ2-6; D gene: -; V gene: TRBV5-1; clone size: -; CDR3 protein: CASSLAISGANVLTF; CDR3 DNA: TGCGCCAGCAGCTTGGCCATCTCTGGGGCCAACGTCCTGACTTTC
J gene: TRBJ1-2; D gene: TRBD1; V gene: TRBV2; clone size: -; CDR3 protein: CASTREGQGARGYTF; CDR3 DNA: TGTGCCAGCACCCGCGAGGGACAGGGGGCGCGGGGCTACACCTTC
J gene: TRBJ2-3; D gene: TRBD1; V gene: TRBV7-3; clone size: -; CDR3 protein: CASSITGGEADTQYF; CDR3 DNA: TGTGCCAGCAGCATAACAGGGGGCGAGGCAGATACGCAGTATTTT
J gene: TRBJ1-4; D gene: TRBD1; V gene: TRBV28; clone size: -; CDR3 protein: CASSLPGTGVEKLFF; CDR3 DNA: TGTGCCAGCAGTTTACCCGGGACAGGGGTCGAAAAACTGTTTTTT
J gene: TRBJ1-1; D gene: -; V gene: TRBV5-4; clone size: -; CDR3 protein: CASSFGRGLMNTEAFF; CDR3 DNA: TGTGCCAGCAGCTTCGGTAGGGGCCTTATGAACACTGAAGCTTTCTTT
J gene: TRBJ1-2; D gene: -; V gene: TRBV25-1; clone size: once; CDR3 protein: CASSENANQGLYTF; CDR3 DNA: TGTGCCAGCAGTGAAAACGCCAATCAGGGGCTCTACACCTTC
J gene: TRBJ2-5; D gene: -; V gene: TRBV7-9; clone size: once; CDR3 protein: CASSYAEGGETQYF; CDR3 DNA: TGTGCCAGCAGCTACGCAGAGGGCGGAGAGACCCAGTACTTC
J gene: TRBJ2-5; D gene: -; V gene: TRBV7-6; clone size: -; CDR3 protein: CASSLGRQKSETQYF; CDR3 DNA: TGTGCCAGCAGCTTAGGCAGGCAGAAATCGGAGACCCAGTACTTC
J gene: TRBJ2-7; D gene: -; V gene: TRBV11-1; clone size: -; CDR3 protein: CASSFHPGGLNEQYF; CDR3 DNA: TGTGCCAGCAGCTTTCACCCAGGAGGTCTGAACGAGCAGTACTTC
J gene: TRBJ1-2; D gene: -; V gene: TRBV5-1; clone size: -; CDR3 protein: CASSSQGLNYGYTF; CDR3 DNA: TGCGCCAGCAGCTCGCAGGGCCTTAACTATGGCTACACCTTC
J gene: TRBJ2-1; D gene: TRBD2; V gene: TRBV27; clone size: -; CDR3 protein: CASSPLAGGIYNEQFF; CDR3 DNA: TGTGCCAGCAGTCCACTAGCGGGGGGAATCTACAATGAGCAGTTCTTC
J gene: TRBJ1-2; D gene: -; V gene: TRBV10-3; clone size: -; CDR3 protein: CAISGAEAYGYTF; CDR3 DNA: TGTGCCATCAGTGGGGCAGAAGCATATGGCTACACCTTC
J gene: TRBJ2-5; D gene: TRBD2; V gene: TRBV9; clone size: -; CDR3 protein: CASSDNPGLAGGAETQYF; CDR3 DNA: TGTGCCAGCAGCGATAATCCGGGACTAGCGGGGGGGGCAGAGACCCAGTACTTC
J gene: TRBJ2-2; D gene: TRBD1; V gene: TRBV5-4; clone size: -; CDR3 protein: CASSPGQVLTGELFF; CDR3 DNA: TGTGCCAGCAGCCCCGGACAGGTTCTAACCGGGGAGCTGTTTTTT